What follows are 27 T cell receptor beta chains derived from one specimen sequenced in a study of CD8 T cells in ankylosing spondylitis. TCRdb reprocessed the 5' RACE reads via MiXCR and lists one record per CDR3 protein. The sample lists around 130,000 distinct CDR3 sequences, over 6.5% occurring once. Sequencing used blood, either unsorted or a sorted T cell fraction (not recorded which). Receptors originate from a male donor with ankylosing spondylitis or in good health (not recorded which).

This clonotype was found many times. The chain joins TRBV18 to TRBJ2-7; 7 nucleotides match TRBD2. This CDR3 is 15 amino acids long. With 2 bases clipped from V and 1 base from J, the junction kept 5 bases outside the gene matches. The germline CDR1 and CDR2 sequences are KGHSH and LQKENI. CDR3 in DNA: TGTGCCAGCTCACCAGGGCTAGCGGATTCCTACGAGCAGTACTTC. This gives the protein CASSPGLADSYEQYF.

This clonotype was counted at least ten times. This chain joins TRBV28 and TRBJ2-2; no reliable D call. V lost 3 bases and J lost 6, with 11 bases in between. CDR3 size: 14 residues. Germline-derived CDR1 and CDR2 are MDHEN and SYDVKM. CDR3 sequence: CASSLNPTPGELFF. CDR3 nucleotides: TGTGCCAGCAGTTTGAACCCAACACCCGGGGAGCTGTTTTTT.

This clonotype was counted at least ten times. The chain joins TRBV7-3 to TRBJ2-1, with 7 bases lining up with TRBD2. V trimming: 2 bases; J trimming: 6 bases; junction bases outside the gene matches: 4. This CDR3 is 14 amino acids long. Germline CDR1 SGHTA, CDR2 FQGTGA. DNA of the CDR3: TGTGCCAGCAGCTTAGCGGGAGTGGGCAATGAGCAGTTCTTC. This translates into CASSLAGVGNEQFF.

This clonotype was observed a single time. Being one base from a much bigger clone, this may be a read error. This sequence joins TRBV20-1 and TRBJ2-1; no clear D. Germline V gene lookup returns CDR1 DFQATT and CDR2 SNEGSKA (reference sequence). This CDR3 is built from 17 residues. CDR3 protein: CCARDGGPVSSYNEQFF. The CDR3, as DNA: TGCTGTGCTAGAGATGGCGGACCAGTTAGCTCCTACAATGAGCAGTTCTTC.

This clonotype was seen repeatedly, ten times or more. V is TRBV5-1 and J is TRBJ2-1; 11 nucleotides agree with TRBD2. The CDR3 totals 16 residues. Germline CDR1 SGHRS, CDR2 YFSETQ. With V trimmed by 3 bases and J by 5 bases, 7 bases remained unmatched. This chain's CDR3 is CASSSGTSGHNNEQFF. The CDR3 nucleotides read TGCGCCAGCAGCTCGGGGACTAGCGGCCACAACAATGAGCAGTTCTTC.

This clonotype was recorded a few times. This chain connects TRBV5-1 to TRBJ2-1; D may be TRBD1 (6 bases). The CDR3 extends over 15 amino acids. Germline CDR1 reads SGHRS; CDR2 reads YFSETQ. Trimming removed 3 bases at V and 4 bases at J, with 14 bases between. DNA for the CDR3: TGCGCCAGCAGCTCAGGACAGATTTTATACAATGAGCAGTTCTTC. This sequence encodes CASSSGQILYNEQFF.

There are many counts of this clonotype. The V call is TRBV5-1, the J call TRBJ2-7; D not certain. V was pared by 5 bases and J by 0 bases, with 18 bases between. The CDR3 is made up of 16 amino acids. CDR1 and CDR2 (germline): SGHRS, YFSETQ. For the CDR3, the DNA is TGCGCCAGCAGTTTCGGACGAGGTAGGAGCTCCTACGAGCAGTACTTC. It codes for CASSFGRGRSSYEQYF.

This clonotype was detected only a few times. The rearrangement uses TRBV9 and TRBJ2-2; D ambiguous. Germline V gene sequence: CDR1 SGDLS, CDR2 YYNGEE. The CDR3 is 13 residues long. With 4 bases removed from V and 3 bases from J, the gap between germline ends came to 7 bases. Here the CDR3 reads CASSLIHTGELFF. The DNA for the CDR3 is TGTGCCAGCAGCCTTATCCACACCGGGGAGCTGTTTTTT.

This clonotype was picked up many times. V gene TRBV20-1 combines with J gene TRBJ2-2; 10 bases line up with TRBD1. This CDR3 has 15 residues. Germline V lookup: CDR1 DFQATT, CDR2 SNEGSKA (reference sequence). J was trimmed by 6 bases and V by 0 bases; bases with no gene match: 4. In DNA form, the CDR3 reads TGCAGTGCTAGAGATCTGGACAGGGGGGCCGGGGAGCTGTTTTTT. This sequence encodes CSARDLDRGAGELFF.

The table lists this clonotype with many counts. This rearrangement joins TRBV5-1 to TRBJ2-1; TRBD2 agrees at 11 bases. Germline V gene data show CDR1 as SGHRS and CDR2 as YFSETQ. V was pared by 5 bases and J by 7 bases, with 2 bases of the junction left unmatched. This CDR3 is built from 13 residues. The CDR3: CASSLAGGNEQFF. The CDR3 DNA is TGCGCCAGCAGTCTAGCGGGGGGTAATGAGCAGTTCTTC. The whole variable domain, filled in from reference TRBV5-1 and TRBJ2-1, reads KAGVTQTPRYLIKTRGQQVTLSCSPISGHRSVSWYQQTPGQGLQFLFEYFSETQRNKGNFPGRFSGRQFSNSRSEMNVSTLELGDSALYLCASSLAGGNEQFFGPGTRLTVL.

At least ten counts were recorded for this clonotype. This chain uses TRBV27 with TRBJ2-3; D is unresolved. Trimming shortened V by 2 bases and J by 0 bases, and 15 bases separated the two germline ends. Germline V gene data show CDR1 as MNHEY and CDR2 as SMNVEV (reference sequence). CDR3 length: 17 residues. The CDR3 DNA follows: TGTGCCAGCAGTTTACCCGGTGTGGGGTACAGCACAGATACGCAGTATTTT. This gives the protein CASSLPGVGYSTDTQYF.

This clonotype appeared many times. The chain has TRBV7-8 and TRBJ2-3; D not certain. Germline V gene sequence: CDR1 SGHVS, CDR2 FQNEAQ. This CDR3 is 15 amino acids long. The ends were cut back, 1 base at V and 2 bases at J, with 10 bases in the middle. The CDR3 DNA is TGTGCCAGCAGCTTAGAGCATATGCTCACAGATACGCAGTATTTT. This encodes CASSLEHMLTDTQYF. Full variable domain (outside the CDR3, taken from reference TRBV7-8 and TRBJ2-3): GAGVSQSPRYKVAKRGQDVALRCDPISGHVSLFWYQQALGQGPEFLTYFQNEAQLDKSGLPSDRFFAERPEGSVSTLKIQRTQQEDSAVYLCASSLEHMLTDTQYFGPGTRLTVL.

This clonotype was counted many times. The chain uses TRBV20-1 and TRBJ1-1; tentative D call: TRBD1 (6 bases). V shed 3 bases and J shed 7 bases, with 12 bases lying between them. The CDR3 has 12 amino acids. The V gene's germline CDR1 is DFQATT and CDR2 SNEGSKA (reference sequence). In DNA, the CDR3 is TGCAGTGCTAGGAAGGGGGAGAATGAAGCTTTCTTT. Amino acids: CSARKGENEAFF.

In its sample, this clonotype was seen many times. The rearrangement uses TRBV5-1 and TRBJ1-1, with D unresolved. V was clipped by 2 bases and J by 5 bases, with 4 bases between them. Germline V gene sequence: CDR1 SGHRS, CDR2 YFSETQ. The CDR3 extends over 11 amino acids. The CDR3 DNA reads TGCGCCAGCAGCTTAGGGACTGAAGCTTTCTTT. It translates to CASSLGTEAFF.

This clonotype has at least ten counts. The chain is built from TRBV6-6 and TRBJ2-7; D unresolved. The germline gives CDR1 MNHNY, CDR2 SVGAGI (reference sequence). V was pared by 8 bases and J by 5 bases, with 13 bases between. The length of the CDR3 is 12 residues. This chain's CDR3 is CASRTPPHEQYF. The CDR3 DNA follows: TGTGCCAGCCGGACGCCCCCCCACGAGCAGTACTTC.

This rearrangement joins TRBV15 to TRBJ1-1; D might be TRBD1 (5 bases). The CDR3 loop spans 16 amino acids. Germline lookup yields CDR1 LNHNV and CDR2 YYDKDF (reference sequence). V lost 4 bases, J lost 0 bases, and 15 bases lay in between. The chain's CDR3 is CATSTRVGGLNTEAFF. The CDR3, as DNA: TGTGCCACCAGCACACGTGTGGGGGGATTGAACACTGAAGCTTTCTTT.

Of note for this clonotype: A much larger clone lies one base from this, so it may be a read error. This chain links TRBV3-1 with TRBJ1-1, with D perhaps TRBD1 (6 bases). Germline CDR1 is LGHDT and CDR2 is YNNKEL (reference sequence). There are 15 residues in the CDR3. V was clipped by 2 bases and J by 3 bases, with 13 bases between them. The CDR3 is CASSQYTGADTEAFF. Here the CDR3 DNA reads TGTGCCAGCAGCCAATATACGGGGGCGGACACTGAAGCTTTCTTT.

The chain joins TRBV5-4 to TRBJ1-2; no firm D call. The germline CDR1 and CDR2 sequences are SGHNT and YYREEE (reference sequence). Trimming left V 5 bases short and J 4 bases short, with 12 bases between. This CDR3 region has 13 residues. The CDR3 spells CASSSQEGYGYTF. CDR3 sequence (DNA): TGTGCCAGCAGTTCACAAGAAGGCTATGGCTACACCTTC.

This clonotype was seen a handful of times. DNA for the CDR3: TGCGCCAGCAGCTTGGACCCTGAGGATGAGCAGTTCTTC. Protein: CASSLDPEDEQFF. The chain carries TRBV5-1 and TRBJ2-1; D is undetermined. V lost 0 bases and J lost 8, with 9 bases in between. CDR1 is SGHRS, CDR2 YFSETQ, per germline. The CDR3 consists of 13 residues.

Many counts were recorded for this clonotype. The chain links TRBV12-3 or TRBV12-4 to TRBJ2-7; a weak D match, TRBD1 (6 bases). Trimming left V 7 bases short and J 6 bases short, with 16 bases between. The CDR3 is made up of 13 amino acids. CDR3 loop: CASILTGGLEQYF. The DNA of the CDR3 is TGTGCCAGCATCTTGACAGGCGGCCTCGAGCAGTACTTC.

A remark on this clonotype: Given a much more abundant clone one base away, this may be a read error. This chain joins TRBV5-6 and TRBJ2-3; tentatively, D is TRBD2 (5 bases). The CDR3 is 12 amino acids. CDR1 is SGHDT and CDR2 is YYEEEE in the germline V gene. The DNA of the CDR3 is TGTGCCAGCGGCCTCGGGGAAGATATGCAGTATTTT. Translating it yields CASGLGEDMQYF.

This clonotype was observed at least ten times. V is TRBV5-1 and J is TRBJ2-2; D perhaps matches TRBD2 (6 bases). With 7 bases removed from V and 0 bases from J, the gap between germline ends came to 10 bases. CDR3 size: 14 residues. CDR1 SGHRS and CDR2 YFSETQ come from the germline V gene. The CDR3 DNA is TGCGCCAGCCGCGGGGCAGCGAACACCGGGGAGCTGTTTTTT. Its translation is CASRGAANTGELFF. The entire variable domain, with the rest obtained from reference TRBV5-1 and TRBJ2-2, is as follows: KAGVTQTPRYLIKTRGQQVTLSCSPISGHRSVSWYQQTPGQGLQFLFEYFSETQRNKGNFPGRFSGRQFSNSRSEMNVSTLELGDSALYLCASRGAANTGELFFGEGSRLTVL.

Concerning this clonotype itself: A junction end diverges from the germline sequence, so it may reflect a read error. The CDR3, as DNA: TGTGCTAGCAGTTCCAGACTCACAGATACGCAGTATTTT. This sequence encodes CASSSRLTDTQYF. This chain connects TRBV7-7 to TRBJ2-3, with D unclear. The germline V gene encodes CDR1 SSHAT and CDR2 FNYEAQ (reference sequence). This CDR3 is built from 13 residues.

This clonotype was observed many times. In DNA, the CDR3 is TGCAGTTTAGAGAGCGGGTCGGTGTATTTT. It specifies CSLESGSVYF. The chain links TRBV20-1 to TRBJ2-3, with D perhaps matching TRBD2 (6 bases). The CDR3 has 10 residues. The germline V gene has CDR1 DFQATT and CDR2 SNEGSKA (reference sequence). Trimming removed 8 bases at V and 14 bases at J, with 17 bases between.

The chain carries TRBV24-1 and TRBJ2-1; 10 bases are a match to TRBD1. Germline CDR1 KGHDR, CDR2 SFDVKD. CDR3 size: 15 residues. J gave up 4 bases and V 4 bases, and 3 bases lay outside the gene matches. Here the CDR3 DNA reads TGTGCCACCAGTGACGGGACAGGGGAATACAATGAGCAGTTCTTC. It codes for CATSDGTGEYNEQFF.

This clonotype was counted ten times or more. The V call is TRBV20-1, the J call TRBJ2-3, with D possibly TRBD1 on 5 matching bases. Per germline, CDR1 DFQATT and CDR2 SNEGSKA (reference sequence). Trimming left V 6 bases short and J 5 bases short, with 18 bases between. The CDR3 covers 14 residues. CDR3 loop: CSATPGQRLDTQYF. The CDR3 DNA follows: TGCAGTGCAACCCCAGGGCAAAGGTTAGATACGCAGTATTTT.

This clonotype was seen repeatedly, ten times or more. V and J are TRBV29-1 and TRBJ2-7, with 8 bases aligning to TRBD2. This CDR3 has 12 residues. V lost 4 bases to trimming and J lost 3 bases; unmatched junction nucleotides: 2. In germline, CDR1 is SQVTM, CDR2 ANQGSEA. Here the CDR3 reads CSVGTSSYEQYF. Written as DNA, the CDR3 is TGCAGCGTTGGGACTAGCAGCTACGAGCAGTACTTC.